This TCR beta chain was recovered during a study of blood T cell repertoires in COVID-19. Across the study: The study drew acute and convalescent COVID-19 samples from the United States, Italy and Spain.

V was trimmed by 4 bases and J by 0 bases, leaving 7 bases between them. The CDR3 loop spans 13 amino acids. The V gene's germline CDR1 is GTSNPN and CDR2 SVGIG (reference sequence). This table comes from immunoSEQ multiplex PCR, and its TCRdb copy is limited to in-frame clones, with some not included. The profile shows roughly 240,000 clones, around 80% of them singletons. The chain employs TRBV30 and TRBJ1-3; D call uncertain. The specimen sequenced was peripheral blood. The receptor was isolated from a man aged 40-50 years who had recovered from COVID-19. The CDR3 DNA is TGTGCCTGGACGAGGAACTCTGGAAACACCATATATTTT. Protein sequence: CAWTRNSGNTIYF.